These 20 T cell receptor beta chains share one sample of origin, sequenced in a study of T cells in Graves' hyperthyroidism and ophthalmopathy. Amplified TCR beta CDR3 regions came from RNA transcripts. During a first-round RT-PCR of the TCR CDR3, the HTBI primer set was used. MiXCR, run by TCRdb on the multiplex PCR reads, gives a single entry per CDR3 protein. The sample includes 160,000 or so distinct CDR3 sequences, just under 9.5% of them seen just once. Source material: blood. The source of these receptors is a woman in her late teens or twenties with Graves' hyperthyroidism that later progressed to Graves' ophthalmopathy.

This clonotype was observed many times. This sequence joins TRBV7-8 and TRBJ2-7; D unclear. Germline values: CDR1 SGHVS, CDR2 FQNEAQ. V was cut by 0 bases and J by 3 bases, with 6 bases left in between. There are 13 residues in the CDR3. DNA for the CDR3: TGTGCCAGCAGCTTAGCCTACAGCTACGAGCAGTACTTC. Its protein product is CASSLAYSYEQYF.

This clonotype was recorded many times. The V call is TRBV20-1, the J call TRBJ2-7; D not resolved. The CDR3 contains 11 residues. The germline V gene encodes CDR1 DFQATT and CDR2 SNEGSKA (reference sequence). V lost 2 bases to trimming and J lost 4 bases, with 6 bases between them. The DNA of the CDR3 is TGCAGTGCTAGAAGGGAATACGAGCAGTACTTC. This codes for CSARREYEQYF.

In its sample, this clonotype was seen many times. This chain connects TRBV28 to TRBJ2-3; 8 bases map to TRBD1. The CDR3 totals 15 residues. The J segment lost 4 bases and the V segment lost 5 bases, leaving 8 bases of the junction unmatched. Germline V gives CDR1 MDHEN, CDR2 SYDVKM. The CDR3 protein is CASSDPGTGSDTQYF. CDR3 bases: TGTGCCAGCAGTGACCCCGGGACAGGCTCAGATACGCAGTATTTT.

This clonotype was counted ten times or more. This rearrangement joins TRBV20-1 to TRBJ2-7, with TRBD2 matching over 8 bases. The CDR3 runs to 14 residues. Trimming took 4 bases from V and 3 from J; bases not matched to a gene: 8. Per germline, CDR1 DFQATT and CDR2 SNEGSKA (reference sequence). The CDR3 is CSAIPGTRVYEQYF. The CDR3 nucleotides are TGCAGTGCTATCCCCGGGACTAGGGTCTACGAGCAGTACTTC.

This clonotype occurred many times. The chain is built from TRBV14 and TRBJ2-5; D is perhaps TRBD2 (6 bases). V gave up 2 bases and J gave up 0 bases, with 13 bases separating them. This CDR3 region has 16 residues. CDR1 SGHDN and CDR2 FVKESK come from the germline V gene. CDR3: CASSQHGSAYQETQYF. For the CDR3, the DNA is TGTGCCAGCAGCCAACACGGGAGCGCGTACCAAGAGACCCAGTACTTC.

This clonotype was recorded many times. The CDR3 region is CASSFVGAGANVLTF. CDR3 coding DNA: TGTGCCAGCAGTTTTGTAGGGGCTGGGGCCAACGTCCTGACTTTC. This chain connects TRBV25-1 to TRBJ2-6, with D perhaps TRBD1 (5 bases). This CDR3 comprises 15 residues. CDR1 MGHDK and CDR2 SYGVNS come from the germline V gene. Between the trimmed V and J ends, which lost 5 bases and 2 bases, there was a span of 10 bases. Drawing the rest from reference TRBV25-1 and TRBJ2-6, the complete variable domain is EADIYQTPRYLVIGTGKKITLECSQTMGHDKMYWYQQDPGMELHLIHYSYGVNSTEKGDLSSESTVSRIRTEHFPLTLESARPSHTSQYLCASSFVGAGANVLTFGAGSRLTVL.

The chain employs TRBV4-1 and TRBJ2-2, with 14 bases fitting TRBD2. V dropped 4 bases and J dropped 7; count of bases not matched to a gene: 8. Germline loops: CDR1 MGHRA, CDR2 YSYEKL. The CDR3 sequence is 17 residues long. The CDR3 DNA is TGCGCCAGCAGCCCACCGGGACTAGCGGGAGATGGCGGGGAGCTGTTTTTT. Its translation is CASSPPGLAGDGGELFF.

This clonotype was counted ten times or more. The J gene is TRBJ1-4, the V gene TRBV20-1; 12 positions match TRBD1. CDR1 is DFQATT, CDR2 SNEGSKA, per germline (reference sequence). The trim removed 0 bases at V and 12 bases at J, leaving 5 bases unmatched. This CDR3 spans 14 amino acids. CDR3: CSARDSGTGGQLFF. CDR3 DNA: TGCAGTGCTAGAGACTCCGGGACAGGGGGCCAACTGTTTTTT.

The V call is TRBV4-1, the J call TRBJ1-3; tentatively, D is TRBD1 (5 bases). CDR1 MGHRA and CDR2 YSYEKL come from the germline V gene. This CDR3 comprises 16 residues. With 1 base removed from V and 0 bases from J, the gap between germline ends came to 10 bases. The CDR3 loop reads CASSQGPGTSGNTIYF. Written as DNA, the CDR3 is TGCGCCAGCAGCCAAGGCCCAGGGACCTCTGGAAACACCATATATTTT.

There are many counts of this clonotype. The CDR3 reads CATSRDKSAGQTYNEQFF. DNA of the CDR3: TGTGCCACCAGCAGAGATAAGAGCGCAGGGCAAACCTACAATGAGCAGTTCTTC. The chain couples TRBV15 to TRBJ2-1, with D possibly TRBD1 on 5 matching bases. The V gene lost 0 bases and the J gene lost 2 bases, with 17 bases spanning the gap. CDR1 LNHNV and CDR2 YYDKDF come from the germline V gene (reference sequence). The CDR3 has 18 amino acids.

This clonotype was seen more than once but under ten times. The CDR3 reads CASSKLRDTRRSSYEQYF. The CDR3 region has the DNA TGTGCCAGCAGTAAACTCCGGGACACAAGACGGAGCTCCTACGAGCAGTACTTC. The genes are TRBV27 and TRBJ2-7; D is perhaps TRBD1 (6 bases). Germline CDR1 and CDR2: MNHEY and SMNVEV (reference sequence). V dropped 5 bases and J dropped 0 bases, with 23 bases sitting between them. CDR3 length: 18 amino acids.

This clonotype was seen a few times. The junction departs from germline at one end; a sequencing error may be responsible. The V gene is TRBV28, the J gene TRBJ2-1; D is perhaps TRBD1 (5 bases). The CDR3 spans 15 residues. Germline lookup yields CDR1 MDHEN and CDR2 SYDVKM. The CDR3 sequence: CAGSFGGAQFREQFF. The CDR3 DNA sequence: TGTGCCGGCAGTTTCGGTGGGGCACAATTCAGGGAGCAGTTCTTC.

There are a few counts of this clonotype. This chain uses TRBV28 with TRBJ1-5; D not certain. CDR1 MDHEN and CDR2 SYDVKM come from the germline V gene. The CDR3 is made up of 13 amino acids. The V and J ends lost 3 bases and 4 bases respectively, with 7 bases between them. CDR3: CASSFVENQPQHF. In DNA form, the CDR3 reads TGTGCCAGCAGTTTCGTCGAAAATCAGCCCCAGCATTTT. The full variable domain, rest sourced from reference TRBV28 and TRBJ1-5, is DVKVTQSSRYLVKRTGEKVFLECVQDMDHENMFWYRQDPGLGLRLIYFSYDVKMKEKGDIPEGYSVSREKKERFSLILESASTNQTSMYLCASSFVENQPQHFGDGTRLSIL.

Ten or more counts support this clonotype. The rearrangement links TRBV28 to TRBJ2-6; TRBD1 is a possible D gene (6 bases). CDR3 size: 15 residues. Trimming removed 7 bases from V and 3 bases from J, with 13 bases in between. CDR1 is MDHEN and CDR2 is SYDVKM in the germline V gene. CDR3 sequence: CASTPRGGGANVLTF. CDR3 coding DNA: TGTGCCAGCACCCCGAGAGGGGGTGGGGCCAACGTCCTGACTTTC.

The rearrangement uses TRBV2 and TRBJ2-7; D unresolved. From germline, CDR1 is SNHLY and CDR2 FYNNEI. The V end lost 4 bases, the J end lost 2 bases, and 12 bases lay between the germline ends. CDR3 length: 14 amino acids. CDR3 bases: TGTGCCAGCAGTGTTCTTTGGGCAGCCTACGAGCAGTACTTC. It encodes CASSVLWAAYEQYF. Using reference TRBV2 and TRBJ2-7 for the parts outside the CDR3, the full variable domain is EPEVTQTPSHQVTQMGQEVILRCVPISNHLYFYWYRQILGQKVEFLVSFYNNEISEKSEIFDDQFSVERPDGSNFTLKIRSTKLEDSAMYFCASSVLWAAYEQYFGPGTRLTVT.

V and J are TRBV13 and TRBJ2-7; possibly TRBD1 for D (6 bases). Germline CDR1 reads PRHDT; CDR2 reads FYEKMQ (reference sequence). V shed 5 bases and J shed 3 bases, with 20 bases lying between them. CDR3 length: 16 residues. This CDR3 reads CASSQTTGSRNYEQYF. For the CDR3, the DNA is TGTGCCAGCAGCCAAACTACAGGGTCTCGTAACTACGAGCAGTACTTC.

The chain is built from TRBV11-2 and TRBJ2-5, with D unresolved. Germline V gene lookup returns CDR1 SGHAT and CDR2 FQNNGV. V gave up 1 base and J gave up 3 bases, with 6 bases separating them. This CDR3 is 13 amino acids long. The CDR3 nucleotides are TGTGCCAGCAGCTTAGTGGGGAAAGAGACCCAGTACTTC. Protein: CASSLVGKETQYF.

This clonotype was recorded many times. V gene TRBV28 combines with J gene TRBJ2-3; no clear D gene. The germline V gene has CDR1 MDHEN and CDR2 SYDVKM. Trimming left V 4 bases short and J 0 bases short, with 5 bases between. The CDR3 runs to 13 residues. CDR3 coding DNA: TGTGCCAGCAGTTCCGACAGCACAGATACGCAGTATTTT. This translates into CASSSDSTDTQYF.

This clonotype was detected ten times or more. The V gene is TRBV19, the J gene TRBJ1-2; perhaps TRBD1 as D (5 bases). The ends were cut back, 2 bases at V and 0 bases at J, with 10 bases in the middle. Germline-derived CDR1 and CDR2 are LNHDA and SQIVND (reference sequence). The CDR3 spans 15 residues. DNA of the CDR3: TGTGCCAGTAGTATATCCTTAGGGGCTAACTATGGCTACACCTTC. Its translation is CASSISLGANYGYTF.

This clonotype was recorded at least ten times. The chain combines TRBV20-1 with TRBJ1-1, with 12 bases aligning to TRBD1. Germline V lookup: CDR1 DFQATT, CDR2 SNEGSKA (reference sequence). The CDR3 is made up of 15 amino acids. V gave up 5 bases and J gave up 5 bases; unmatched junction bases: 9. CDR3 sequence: CSACPRDRGQTEAFF. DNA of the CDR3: TGCAGTGCTTGCCCCCGGGACAGGGGGCAAACTGAAGCTTTCTTT.